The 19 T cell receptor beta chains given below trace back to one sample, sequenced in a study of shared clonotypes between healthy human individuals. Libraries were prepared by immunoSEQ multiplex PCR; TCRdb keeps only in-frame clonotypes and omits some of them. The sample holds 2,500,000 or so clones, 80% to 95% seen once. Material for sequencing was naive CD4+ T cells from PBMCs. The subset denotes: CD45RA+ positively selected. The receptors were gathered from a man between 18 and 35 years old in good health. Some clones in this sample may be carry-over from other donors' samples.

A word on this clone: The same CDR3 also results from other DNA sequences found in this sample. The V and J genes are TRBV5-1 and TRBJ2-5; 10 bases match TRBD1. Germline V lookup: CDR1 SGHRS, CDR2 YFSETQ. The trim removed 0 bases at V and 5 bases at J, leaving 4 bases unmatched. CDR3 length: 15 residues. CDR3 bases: TGCGCCAGCAGCTTGGAGGGACAGGGGCGTGAGACCCAGTACTTC. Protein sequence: CASSLEGQGRETQYF.

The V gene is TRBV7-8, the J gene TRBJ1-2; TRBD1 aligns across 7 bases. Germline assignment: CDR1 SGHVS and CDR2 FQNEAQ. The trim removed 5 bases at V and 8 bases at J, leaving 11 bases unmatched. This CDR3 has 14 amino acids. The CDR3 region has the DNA TGTGCCAGCAGCCTCGACAGGGCCGTAGGGGGCTACACCTTC. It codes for CASSLDRAVGGYTF.

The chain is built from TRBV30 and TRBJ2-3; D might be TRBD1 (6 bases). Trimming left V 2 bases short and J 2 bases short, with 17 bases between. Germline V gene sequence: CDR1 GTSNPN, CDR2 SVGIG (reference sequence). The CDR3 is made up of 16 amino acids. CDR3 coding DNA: TGTGCCTGGAGTCCCCTACCCAGGGGTCTCACAGATACGCAGTATTTT. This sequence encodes CAWSPLPRGLTDTQYF. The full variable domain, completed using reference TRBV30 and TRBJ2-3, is SQTIHQWPATLVQPVGSPLSLECTVEGTSNPNLYWYRQAAGRGLQLLFYSVGIGQISSEVPQNLSASRPQDRQFILSSKKLLLSDSGFYLCAWSPLPRGLTDTQYFGPGTRLTVL.

The CDR3 region is CASSAGLAADTQYF. The CDR3 region has the DNA TGTGCCAGCAGTGCGGGACTAGCGGCAGATACGCAGTATTTT. The chain links TRBV27 to TRBJ2-3; 11 positions match TRBD2. V was clipped by 5 bases and J by 4 bases; unmatched bases: 2. This CDR3 contains 14 residues. Germline V lookup: CDR1 MNHEY, CDR2 SMNVEV (reference sequence).

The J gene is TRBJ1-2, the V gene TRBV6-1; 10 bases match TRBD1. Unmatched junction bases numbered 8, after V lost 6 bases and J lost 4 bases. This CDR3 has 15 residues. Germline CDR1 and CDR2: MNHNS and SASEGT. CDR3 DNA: TGTGCCAGCAGCCTCGACAGGGGGCTTGGCTATGGCTACACCTTC. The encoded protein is CASSLDRGLGYGYTF.

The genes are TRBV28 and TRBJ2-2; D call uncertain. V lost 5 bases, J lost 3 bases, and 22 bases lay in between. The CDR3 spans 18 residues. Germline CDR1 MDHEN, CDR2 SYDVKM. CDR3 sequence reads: CASSTLLANPADTGELFF. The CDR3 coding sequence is TGTGCCAGCAGTACCCTTTTAGCCAATCCGGCAGACACCGGGGAGCTGTTTTTT.

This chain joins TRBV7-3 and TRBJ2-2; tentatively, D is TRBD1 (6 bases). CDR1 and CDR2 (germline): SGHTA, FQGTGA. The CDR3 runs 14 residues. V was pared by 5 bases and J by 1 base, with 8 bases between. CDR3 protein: CASSKQGNTGELFF. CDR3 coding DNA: TGTGCCAGCAGCAAACAGGGGAACACCGGGGAGCTGTTTTTT.

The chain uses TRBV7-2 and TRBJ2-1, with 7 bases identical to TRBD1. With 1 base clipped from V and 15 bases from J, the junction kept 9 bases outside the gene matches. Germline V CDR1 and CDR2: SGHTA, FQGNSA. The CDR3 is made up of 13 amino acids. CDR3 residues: CASSLEAQGQWFF. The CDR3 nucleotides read TGTGCCAGCAGCTTAGAGGCCCAGGGACAGTGGTTCTTC.

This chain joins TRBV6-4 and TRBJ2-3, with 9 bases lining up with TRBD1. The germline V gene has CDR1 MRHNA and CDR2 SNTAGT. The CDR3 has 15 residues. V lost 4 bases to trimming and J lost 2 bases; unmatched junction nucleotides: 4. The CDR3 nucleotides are TGTGCCAGCAGTGGTGGGACAGGGCCCACAGATACGCAGTATTTT. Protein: CASSGGTGPTDTQYF.

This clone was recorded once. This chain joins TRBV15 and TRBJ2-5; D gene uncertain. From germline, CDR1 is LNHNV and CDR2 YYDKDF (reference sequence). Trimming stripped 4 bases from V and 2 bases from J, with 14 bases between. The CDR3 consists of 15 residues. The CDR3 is CATSTKAWVQETQYF. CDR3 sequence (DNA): TGTGCCACCAGCACCAAGGCCTGGGTACAAGAGACCCAGTACTTC. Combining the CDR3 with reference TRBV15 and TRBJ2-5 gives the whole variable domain DAMVIQNPRYQVTQFGKPVTLSCSQTLNHNVMYWYQQKSSQAPKLLFHYYDKDFNNEADTPDNFQSRRPNTSFCFLDIRSPGLGDTAMYLCATSTKAWVQETQYFGPGTRLLVL.

The CDR3 region is CASSRLGVRNQPQHF. The CDR3 DNA reads TGTGCCAGCAGTCGGCTTGGGGTGCGCAATCAGCCCCAGCATTTT. V and J are TRBV6-5 and TRBJ1-5; no reliable D call. V shed 5 bases and J shed 2 bases, with 13 bases lying between them. From germline, CDR1 is MNHEY and CDR2 SVGAGI. This CDR3 spans 15 amino acids.

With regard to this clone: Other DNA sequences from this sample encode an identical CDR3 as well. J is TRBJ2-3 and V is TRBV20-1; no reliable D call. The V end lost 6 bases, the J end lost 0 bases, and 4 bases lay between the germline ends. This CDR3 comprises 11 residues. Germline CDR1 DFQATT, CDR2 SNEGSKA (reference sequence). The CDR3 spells CSATSTDTQYF. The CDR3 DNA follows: TGCAGTGCAACGAGCACAGATACGCAGTATTTT.

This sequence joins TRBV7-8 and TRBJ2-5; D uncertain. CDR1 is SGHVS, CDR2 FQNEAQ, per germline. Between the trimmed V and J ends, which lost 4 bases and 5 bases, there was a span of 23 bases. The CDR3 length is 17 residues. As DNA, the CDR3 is TGTGCCAGCAGCTCCTCTGCTCGGGCCCCGCTCGGGGAGACCCAGTACTTC. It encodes CASSSSARAPLGETQYF.

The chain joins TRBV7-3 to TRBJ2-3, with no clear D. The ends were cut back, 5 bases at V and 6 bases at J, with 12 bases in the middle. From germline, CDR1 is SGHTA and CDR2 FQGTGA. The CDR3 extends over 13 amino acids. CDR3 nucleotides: TGTGCCAGCAGCGCCAATCAACGGGATACGCAGTATTTT. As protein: CASSANQRDTQYF.

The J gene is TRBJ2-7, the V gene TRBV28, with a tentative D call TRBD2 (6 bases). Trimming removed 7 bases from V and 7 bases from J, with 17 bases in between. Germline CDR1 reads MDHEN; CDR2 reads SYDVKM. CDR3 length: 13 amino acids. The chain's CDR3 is CASIHLAGGEQYF. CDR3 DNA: TGTGCCAGCATCCACCTGGCTGGAGGGGAGCAGTACTTC.

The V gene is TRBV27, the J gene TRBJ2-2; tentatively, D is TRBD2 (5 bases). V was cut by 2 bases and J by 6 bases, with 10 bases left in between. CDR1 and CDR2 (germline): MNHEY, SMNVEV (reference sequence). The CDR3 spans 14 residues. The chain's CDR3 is CASSLRGFAGELFF. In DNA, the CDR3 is TGTGCCAGCAGTTTACGCGGGTTTGCCGGGGAGCTGTTTTTT.

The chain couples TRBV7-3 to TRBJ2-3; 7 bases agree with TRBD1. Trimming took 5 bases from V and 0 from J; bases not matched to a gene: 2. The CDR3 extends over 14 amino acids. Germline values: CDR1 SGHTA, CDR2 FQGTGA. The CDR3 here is CASSVQGSTDTQYF. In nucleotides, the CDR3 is TGTGCCAGCAGCGTACAGGGGAGCACAGATACGCAGTATTTT.

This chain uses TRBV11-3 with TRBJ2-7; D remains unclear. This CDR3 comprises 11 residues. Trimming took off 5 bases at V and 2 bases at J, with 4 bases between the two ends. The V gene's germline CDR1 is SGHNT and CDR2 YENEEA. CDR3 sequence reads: CASSRAYEQYF. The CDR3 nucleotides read TGTGCCAGCAGCCGGGCCTACGAGCAGTACTTC.

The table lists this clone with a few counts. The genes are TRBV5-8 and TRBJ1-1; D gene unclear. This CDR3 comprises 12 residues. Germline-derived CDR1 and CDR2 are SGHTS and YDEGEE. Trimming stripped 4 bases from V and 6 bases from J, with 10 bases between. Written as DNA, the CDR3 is TGTGCCAGCAGCGTTTTTAAGGCTGAAGCTTTCTTT. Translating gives CASSVFKAEAFF.